Sequencing of this TCR beta chain was carried out in a study of blood T cells in healthy people across ages. V lost 0 bases and J 0 bases, leaving 9 bases between the germline ends. The CDR3 has 15 residues. Germline values: CDR1 MGHRA, CDR2 YSYEKL. Overall study findings and caveats: Age showed a roughly linear inverse relationship with TCR beta diversity per million T cells. Whereas aged donors had fewer naive CD4+ cells, long-lived donors had more of them and higher diversity. Underestimates were what the diversity estimates from one million T cells were considered to be.

Using a J-beta primer mix together with a sample-barcoded 5' primer, a second PCR was run for about 7 to 12 cycles. One entry per CDR3 protein results from TCRdb running MiXCR on the 5' RACE reads. Among around 1,000,000 distinct CDR3 sequences listed, less than 45% were seen once. This clonotype turned up a few times. Its specificity is not known. This sequence originates from a man younger than 35 in good health. The chain links TRBV4-1 to TRBJ2-7, with D possibly being TRBD1 (5 bases). Sequenced material: blood. The CDR3 region has the DNA TGCGCCAGCAGCCAAGAAGGACATAGCTCCTACGAGCAGTACTTC. Its protein product is CASSQEGHSSYEQYF.